These 31 T cell receptor beta chains share one sample of origin, sequenced in a study of control samples from healthy donors and cancer patients. This table comes from immunoSEQ multiplex PCR, and its TCRdb copy is limited to in-frame clones, with some not included. Among 90,000 to 100,000 clones listed, roughly 83% were seen once. Material for sequencing was blood. These receptors came from a woman in her twenties or thirties in good health.

This rearrangement joins TRBV10-3 to TRBJ2-5; 7 bases map to TRBD1. This CDR3 comprises 13 residues. Unmatched junction bases numbered 5, after V lost 5 bases and J lost 5 bases. Germline CDR1 reads ENHRY; CDR2 reads SYGVKD. In DNA, the CDR3 is TGTGCCATCAGTACGACAGGGCCCGAGACCCAGTACTTC. Amino acids: CAISTTGPETQYF.

The chain couples TRBV2 to TRBJ2-3; D assignment may be TRBD1 or TRBD2 (5 bases each). Trimming left V 7 bases short and J 3 bases short, with 14 bases between. The germline gives CDR1 SNHLY, CDR2 FYNNEI. The CDR3 is 14 residues long. The CDR3 sequence is CASMGEAITDTQYF. The CDR3 DNA sequence: TGTGCCAGCATGGGGGAAGCGATTACAGATACGCAGTATTTT.

CDR3 DNA: TGCAGCGTTGTTCCAAGCTCTGGAAACACCATATATTTT. Its translation is CSVVPSSGNTIYF. The chain is built from TRBV29-1 and TRBJ1-3; D call uncertain. V was pared by 4 bases and J by 0 bases, with 7 bases between. Per the germline V gene, CDR1 is SQVTM and CDR2 is ANQGSEA. The CDR3 sequence is 13 residues long.

The J gene is TRBJ1-3, the V gene TRBV5-1, with TRBD1 identical over 7 bases. The CDR3 consists of 16 residues. The ends lost 5 bases at V and 0 bases at J; junction bases unmatched: 8. CDR1 and CDR2 (germline): SGHRS, YFSETQ. CDR3 loop: CASSYGTELSGNTIYF. The CDR3 DNA follows: TGCGCCAGCAGTTATGGGACAGAACTCTCTGGAAACACCATATATTTT.

The rearrangement uses TRBV7-6 and TRBJ2-1; 8 bases match TRBD2. The CDR3 is 14 amino acids. Germline CDR1 reads SGHVS; CDR2 reads FNYEAQ. V shed 7 bases and J 9 bases; nucleotides not matched to a gene: 11. CDR3 DNA sequence: TGTGCCAGCACCTCCCGGGGGGGCTGGGGTGAGCAGTTCTTC. Translation gives CASTSRGGWGEQFF.

The J gene is TRBJ1-5, the V gene TRBV3-1 (or the pseudogene TRBV3-2); TRBD1 might be the D (5 bases). The germline V and J ends were trimmed by 1 base and 4 bases, with 8 bases remaining between them. The CDR3 totals 14 residues. Germline-derived CDR1 and CDR2 are LGHDT and YNNKEL (reference sequence). CDR3 in amino acids: CASSQAGINQPQHF. The CDR3 DNA is TGTGCCAGCAGCCAAGCAGGGATAAATCAGCCCCAGCATTTT.

This chain uses TRBV7-8 with TRBJ1-1; D is perhaps TRBD1 (5 bases). V shed 5 bases and J shed 0 bases, with 10 bases lying between them. CDR1 and CDR2 from the germline V gene are SGHVS and FQNEAQ. CDR3 length: 14 amino acids. CDR3 sequence: CASSPGTVNTEAFF. The CDR3 region has the DNA TGTGCCAGCAGCCCGGGGACGGTGAACACTGAAGCTTTCTTT.

The CDR3 DNA is TGTGCCACCAGCAGAGATCTCGAGGCAACCTACGAGCAGTACTTC. Translation: CATSRDLEATYEQYF. This chain uses TRBV15 with TRBJ2-7; D unresolved. V lost 0 bases and J 2 bases, leaving 11 bases between the germline ends. Germline CDR1 and CDR2: LNHNV and YYDKDF (reference sequence). CDR3 size: 15 residues.

The chain couples TRBV23-1 to TRBJ1-6, with 9 nucleotides matching TRBD1. TRBV23-1 is an ORF, and what it does is uncertain. J lost 0 bases, V lost 0 bases, and 9 bases had no gene match. CDR3 size: 20 residues. CDR3 bases: TGCGCCAGCAGTCAATCACCCGGACAGGGGTATCTCTCCTATAATTCACCCCTCCACTTT. Its protein is CASSQSPGQGYLSYNSPLHF.

This clone has a single count. J is TRBJ1-6 and V is TRBV7-2, with 9 nucleotides matching TRBD1. Germline CDR1 is SGHTA and CDR2 is FQGNSA. V shed 5 bases, J shed 7 bases, and the junction held 3 bases outside the gene matches. This CDR3 contains 14 residues. The CDR3 region has the DNA TGTGCCAGCAGCGGACAGGGGTGGAATTCACCCCTCCACTTT. This sequence encodes CASSGQGWNSPLHF.

This clone was found once. V is TRBV30 and J is TRBJ1-1, with 7 positions matching TRBD1. CDR1 and CDR2 (germline): GTSNPN, SVGIG (reference sequence). CDR3 length: 13 residues. Germline trimming cut 4 bases from V and 6 bases from J; bases unmatched to any gene: 8. CDR3 DNA sequence: TGTGCCTGGATTCGCCAGGGGGTGGCTGAAGCTTTCTTT. Its translation: CAWIRQGVAEAFF. The full variable domain, in which reference TRBV30 and TRBJ1-1 provide the parts outside the CDR3, is SQTIHQWPATLVQPVGSPLSLECTVEGTSNPNLYWYRQAAGRGLQLLFYSVGIGQISSEVPQNLSASRPQDRQFILSSKKLLLSDSGFYLCAWIRQGVAEAFFGQGTRLTVV.

The V call is TRBV9, the J call TRBJ1-2; D gene ambiguous. Per germline, CDR1 SGDLS and CDR2 YYNGEE. V was clipped by 5 bases and J by 8 bases, with 22 bases between them. CDR3 length equals 15 residues. The DNA for the CDR3 is TGTGCCAGCAGTAATTTTTTTACGAAGGTGTGGGGCTACACCTTC. Translating gives CASSNFFTKVWGYTF.

The chain combines TRBV11-3 with TRBJ2-1, with 9 positions matching TRBD2. The CDR3 consists of 15 residues. Germline CDR1 is SGHNT and CDR2 is YENEEA. J gave up 5 bases and V 3 bases, and 5 bases lay outside the gene matches. CDR3: CASSFSGGGDNEQFF. CDR3 nucleotides: TGTGCCAGCAGCTTTAGCGGCGGGGGGGACAATGAGCAGTTCTTC.

This chain joins TRBV9 and TRBJ1-3, with 7 nucleotides matching TRBD1. V lost 3 bases, J lost 0 bases, and 9 bases stayed unmatched. The CDR3 runs to 17 residues. Germline-derived CDR1 and CDR2 are SGDLS and YYNGEE. The CDR3 reads CASSAFATGDSGNTIYF. CDR3 sequence (DNA): TGTGCCAGCAGCGCTTTCGCTACAGGGGACTCTGGAAACACCATATATTTT.

The CDR3 spells CAISDSRGHGYTF. Written as DNA, the CDR3 is TGTGCCATCAGTGACTCCCGGGGGCATGGCTACACCTTC. The chain is built from TRBV10-3 and TRBJ1-2; TRBD1 is a possible D gene (6 bases). Trimming pared 3 bases from V and 6 bases from J, leaving 11 bases between. The CDR3 sequence is 13 residues long. Germline V gene sequence: CDR1 ENHRY, CDR2 SYGVKD.

The rearrangement uses TRBV18 and TRBJ1-2, with 7 bases aligning to TRBD1. CDR3 length equals 12 residues. Trimming removed 6 bases from V and 3 bases from J; junction bases left unmatched: 1. The germline gives CDR1 KGHSH, CDR2 LQKENI. In DNA form, the CDR3 reads TGTGCCAGCTCCGGACAGGACTATGGCTACACCTTC. Protein: CASSGQDYGYTF. Drawing the rest from reference TRBV18 and TRBJ1-2, the complete variable domain is NAGVMQNPRHLVRRRGQEARLRCSPMKGHSHVYWYRQLPEEGLKFMVYLQKENIIDESGMPKERFSAEFPKEGPSILRIQQVVRGDSAAYFCASSGQDYGYTFGSGTRLTVV.

V and J are TRBV7-9 and TRBJ1-1, with 9 bases lining up with TRBD1. The CDR3 is made up of 15 amino acids. CDR1 SEHNR and CDR2 FQNEAQ come from the germline V gene (reference sequence). J gave up 4 bases and V 6 bases, and 9 bases lay outside the gene matches. Written as DNA, the CDR3 is TGTGCCAGCAGTGGGATCGCGACAGGGGGCACTGAAGCTTTCTTT. Translated, it gives CASSGIATGGTEAFF.

The chain employs TRBV19 and TRBJ1-5, with 12 bases matching TRBD1. Per the germline V gene, CDR1 is LNHDA and CDR2 is SQIVND (reference sequence). With V trimmed by 1 base and J by 3 bases, 1 base remained unmatched. The CDR3 has 16 residues. The CDR3 DNA reads TGTGCCAGTAGTATAGGGGACAGGGGGCCCAATCAGCCCCAGCATTTT. It encodes CASSIGDRGPNQPQHF.

In nucleotides, the CDR3 is TGTGCCAGCACCGGGGACGAAGAGACCCAGTACTTC. The encoded protein is CASTGDEETQYF. The chain has TRBV6-5 and TRBJ2-5, with D perhaps being TRBD1 or TRBD2 (5 bases each). V was trimmed by 7 bases and J by 3 bases, leaving 9 bases between them. The CDR3 has 12 amino acids. Germline lookup yields CDR1 MNHEY and CDR2 SVGAGI.

The V and J genes are TRBV14 and TRBJ2-3; D unclear. Trimming removed 3 bases from V and 5 bases from J, with 12 bases in between. Germline V gives CDR1 SGHDN, CDR2 FVKESK. This CDR3 spans 14 amino acids. The CDR3 region is CASSQSFPGDTQYF. Here the CDR3 DNA reads TGTGCCAGCAGCCAGTCCTTTCCGGGAGATACGCAGTATTTT.

The CDR3 DNA is TGTGCCAGCAGCCAAGATCTTACAGGAATTATCAATCAGCCCCAGCATTTT. Residues: CASSQDLTGIINQPQHF. The rearrangement uses TRBV4-2 and TRBJ1-5, with a tentative D call TRBD1 (5 bases). The germline gives CDR1 LGHNA, CDR2 YNFKEQ. The CDR3 has 17 residues. V was trimmed by 0 bases and J by 3 bases, leaving 15 bases between them.

This chain links TRBV5-6 with TRBJ2-7, with 9 bases that match TRBD1. Germline V CDR1 and CDR2: SGHDT, YYEEEE. This CDR3 is 14 amino acids long. V trimming: 5 bases; J trimming: 5 bases; junction bases outside the gene matches: 8. The CDR3 is CASSSLTGGHEQYF. The CDR3 region has the DNA TGTGCCAGCAGTTCTCTTACAGGGGGCCACGAGCAGTACTTC.

Only a few counts were recorded for this clone. The chain couples TRBV27 to TRBJ1-1; weak D call: TRBD1 (5 bases). The CDR3 consists of 13 residues. V dropped 3 bases and J dropped 1 base, with 6 bases sitting between them. CDR1 is MNHEY, CDR2 SMNVEV, per germline (reference sequence). This chain's CDR3 is CASSFTGNTEAFF. In DNA, the CDR3 is TGTGCCAGCAGTTTCACAGGGAACACTGAAGCTTTCTTT.

This clone was detected a few times. J is TRBJ2-5 and V is TRBV27; no clear D gene. Trimming took off 8 bases at V and 0 bases at J, with 10 bases between the two ends. Germline CDR1 MNHEY, CDR2 SMNVEV (reference sequence). The CDR3 contains 13 residues. This CDR3 is CASRETDQETQYF. CDR3 in DNA: TGTGCCAGCCGCGAGACCGACCAAGAGACCCAGTACTTC.

This chain uses TRBV30 with TRBJ2-1; D remains unclear. Germline CDR1 and CDR2: GTSNPN and SVGIG (reference sequence). This CDR3 contains 12 residues. Trimming stripped 0 bases from V and 9 bases from J, with 9 bases between. The CDR3 nucleotides are TGTGCCTGGAGTGTCGGGTCATTTGAGCAGTTCTTC. Its translation is CAWSVGSFEQFF.

The chain carries TRBV5-6 and TRBJ2-7, with TRBD2 identical over 11 bases. The length of the CDR3 is 14 residues. The J segment lost 3 bases and the V segment lost 2 bases, leaving 1 base of the junction unmatched. Germline V gives CDR1 SGHDT, CDR2 YYEEEE. The DNA of the CDR3 is TGTGCCAGCAGCTTTGGGACTAGCGGCTACGAGCAGTACTTC. Residues: CASSFGTSGYEQYF.

The V gene is TRBV5-4, the J gene TRBJ2-7; the D gene is possibly TRBD2 (5 bases). The CDR3 runs to 14 residues. Per germline, CDR1 SGHNT and CDR2 YYREEE (reference sequence). With 3 bases removed from V and 2 bases from J, the gap between germline ends came to 12 bases. This CDR3 reads CASSSGSEPYEQYF. The CDR3 DNA follows: TGTGCCAGCAGCTCGGGGTCAGAACCCTACGAGCAGTACTTC.

This chain uses TRBV6-1 with TRBJ2-6; weak D call: TRBD1 (5 bases). The CDR3 loop spans 16 amino acids. V lost 4 bases and J 0 bases, leaving 10 bases between the germline ends. CDR1 and CDR2 from the germline V gene are MNHNS and SASEGT. Written as DNA, the CDR3 is TGTGCCAGCAGTGGATTAACAGGCTCTGGGGCCAACGTCCTGACTTTC. It is translated as CASSGLTGSGANVLTF.

The genes are TRBV19 and TRBJ1-1; D is unresolved. Germline V gene lookup returns CDR1 LNHDA and CDR2 SQIVND (reference sequence). The germline V and J ends were trimmed by 3 bases and 8 bases, with 7 bases remaining between them. CDR3 size: 11 residues. CDR3 loop: CASSIGQEAFF. DNA for the CDR3: TGTGCCAGTAGTATTGGTCAGGAAGCTTTCTTT.

The genes are TRBV14 and TRBJ2-1; the D gene could be TRBD1 or TRBD2 (5 bases each). V gave up 5 bases and J gave up 1 base, with 21 bases separating them. CDR3 length: 18 residues. Germline CDR1 reads SGHDN; CDR2 reads FVKESK. The CDR3 here is CASSAKPRGPLSYNEQFF. The CDR3, as DNA: TGTGCCAGCAGCGCCAAGCCGAGGGGCCCTTTGTCCTACAATGAGCAGTTCTTC.

The V and J genes are TRBV12-1 and TRBJ2-7; the D call TRBD2 from the table was never checked on the DNA. TRBV12-1 is described as a pseudogene. The CDR3 is made up of 14 amino acids. As DNA, the CDR3 is TGTGCCAGCAGTTCCCTCGCGAGCTCCTACGAGCAGTACTTC. It yields the protein CASSSLASSYEQYF.